This TCR beta chain was found in a study of cytomegalovirus exposure and HLA in healthy donors. On the study more broadly: Some 200 million T cells yielded under 130 million unique TCR beta sequences in earlier analysis. Whole-study findings and limits: Analysis was carried out at a later point, and it linked a missense DCLRE1C variant to TCR beta V- and J-gene trimming.

Amplification used 60 Vbeta primers and 13 Jbeta primers. Original analysis: A later analysis tallied about 80 million unique TCR beta chains, approximately 10 million of them shared. TCRdb keeps only in-frame clones here, not all; method: immunoSEQ multiplex PCR. V and J calls plus clone size are reproduced from that table; the DNA served to infer D and trimming. The sample holds about 77,000 clones, about 79% seen once. Germline values: CDR1 PRHDT, CDR2 FYEKMQ (reference sequence). The CDR3 contains 17 residues. Trimming left V 0 bases short and J 4 bases short, with 19 bases between. Samples came from healthy bone marrow donors. As concerns this clone: Its antigen is not known.

The specimen was PBMCs. The sequence was collected from a man aged 35-49 years in good health and CMV-seronegative. The chain couples TRBV13 to TRBJ2-7; D is unresolved. The CDR3 region is CASSLGEQTEINYEQYF. CDR3 in DNA: TGTGCCAGCAGCTTAGGAGAACAGACCGAGATTAATTACGAGCAGTACTTC.